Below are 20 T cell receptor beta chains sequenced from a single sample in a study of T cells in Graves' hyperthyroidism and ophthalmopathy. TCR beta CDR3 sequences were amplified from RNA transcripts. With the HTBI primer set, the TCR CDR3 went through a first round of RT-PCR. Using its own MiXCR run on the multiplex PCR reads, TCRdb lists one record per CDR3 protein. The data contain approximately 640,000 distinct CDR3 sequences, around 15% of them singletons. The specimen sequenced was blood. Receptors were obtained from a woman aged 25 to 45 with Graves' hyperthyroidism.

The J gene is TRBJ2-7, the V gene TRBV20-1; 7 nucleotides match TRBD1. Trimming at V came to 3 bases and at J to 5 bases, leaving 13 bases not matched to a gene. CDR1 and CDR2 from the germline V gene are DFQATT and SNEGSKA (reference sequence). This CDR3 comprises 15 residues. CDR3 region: CSASGMRGQVDEQYF. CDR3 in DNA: TGCAGTGCTAGTGGAATGAGGGGGCAGGTGGACGAGCAGTACTTC.

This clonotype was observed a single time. The CDR3 sequence: CATSSRRETQYF. The CDR3 DNA sequence: TGTGCCACCTCGTCGCGGAGAGAGACCCAGTACTTC. The chain links TRBV2 to TRBJ2-5; D is unclear. V lost 10 bases and J lost 4, with 13 bases in between. Germline V gene lookup returns CDR1 SNHLY and CDR2 FYNNEI. The CDR3 length is 12 residues.

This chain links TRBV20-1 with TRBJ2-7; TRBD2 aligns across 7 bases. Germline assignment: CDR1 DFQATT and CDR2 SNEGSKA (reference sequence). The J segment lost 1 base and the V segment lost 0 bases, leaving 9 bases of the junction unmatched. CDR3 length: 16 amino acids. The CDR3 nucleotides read TGCAGTGCTAGAGAACGAAGGCGGGAGTGGTCCTACGAGCAGTACTTC. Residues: CSARERRREWSYEQYF.

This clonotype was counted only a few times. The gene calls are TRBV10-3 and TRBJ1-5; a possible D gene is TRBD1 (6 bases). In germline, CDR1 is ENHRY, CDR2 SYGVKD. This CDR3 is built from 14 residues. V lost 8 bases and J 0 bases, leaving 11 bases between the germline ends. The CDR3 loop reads CAIGRGDSNQPQHF. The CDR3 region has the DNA TGTGCCATCGGCAGGGGCGATAGCAATCAGCCCCAGCATTTT.

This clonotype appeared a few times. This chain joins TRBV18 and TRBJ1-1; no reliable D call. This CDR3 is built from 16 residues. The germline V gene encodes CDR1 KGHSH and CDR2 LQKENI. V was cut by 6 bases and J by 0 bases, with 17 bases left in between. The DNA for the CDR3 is TGTGCCAGCTCTCCGTGGGCCCTTGGGGTGAACACTGAAGCTTTCTTT. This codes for CASSPWALGVNTEAFF. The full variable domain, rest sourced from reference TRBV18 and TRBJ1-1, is NAGVMQNPRHLVRRRGQEARLRCSPMKGHSHVYWYRQLPEEGLKFMVYLQKENIIDESGMPKERFSAEFPKEGPSILRIQQVVRGDSAAYFCASSPWALGVNTEAFFGQGTRLTVV.

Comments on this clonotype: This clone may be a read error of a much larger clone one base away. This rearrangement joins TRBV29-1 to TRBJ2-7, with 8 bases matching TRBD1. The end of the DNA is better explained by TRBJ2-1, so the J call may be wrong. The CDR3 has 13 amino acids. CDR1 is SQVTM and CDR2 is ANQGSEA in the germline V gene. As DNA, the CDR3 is TGCAGCGTGTTAAGACAGGGGTACTACGAGCAGTTCTTC. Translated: CSVLRQGYYEQFF.

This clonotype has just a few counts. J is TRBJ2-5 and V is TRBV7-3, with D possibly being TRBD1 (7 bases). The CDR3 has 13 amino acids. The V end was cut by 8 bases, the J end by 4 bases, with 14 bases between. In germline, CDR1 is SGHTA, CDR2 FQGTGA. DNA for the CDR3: TGTGCCAGCGGGGGGAACAGGGGAGAGACCCAGTACTTC. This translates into CASGGNRGETQYF.

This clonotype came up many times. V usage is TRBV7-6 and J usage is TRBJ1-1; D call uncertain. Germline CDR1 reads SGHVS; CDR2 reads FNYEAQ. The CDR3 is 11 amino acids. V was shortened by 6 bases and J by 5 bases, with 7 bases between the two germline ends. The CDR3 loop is CASSSKTEAFF. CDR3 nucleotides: TGTGCCAGCAGTTCGAAGACTGAAGCTTTCTTT.

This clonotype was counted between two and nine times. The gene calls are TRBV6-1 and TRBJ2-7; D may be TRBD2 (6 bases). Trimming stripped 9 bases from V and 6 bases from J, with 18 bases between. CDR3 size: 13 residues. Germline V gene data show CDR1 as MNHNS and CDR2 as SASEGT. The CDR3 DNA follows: TGTGCCAGTACCGACGGTGGAGGGCTCGAGCAGTACTTC. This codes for CASTDGGGLEQYF.

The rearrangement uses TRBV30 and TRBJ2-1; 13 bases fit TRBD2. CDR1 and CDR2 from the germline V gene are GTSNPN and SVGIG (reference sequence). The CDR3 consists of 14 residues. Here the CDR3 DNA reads TGTGCTTGGGGTCTGGGACTAGCGGGGTACGAGCAGTTCTTC. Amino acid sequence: CAWGLGLAGYEQFF.

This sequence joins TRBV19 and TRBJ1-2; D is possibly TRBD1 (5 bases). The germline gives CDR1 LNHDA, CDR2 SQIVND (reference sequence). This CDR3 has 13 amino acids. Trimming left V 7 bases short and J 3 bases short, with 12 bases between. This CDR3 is CASNQGTHYGYTF. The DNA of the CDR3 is TGTGCCAGTAACCAGGGAACCCACTATGGCTACACCTTC.

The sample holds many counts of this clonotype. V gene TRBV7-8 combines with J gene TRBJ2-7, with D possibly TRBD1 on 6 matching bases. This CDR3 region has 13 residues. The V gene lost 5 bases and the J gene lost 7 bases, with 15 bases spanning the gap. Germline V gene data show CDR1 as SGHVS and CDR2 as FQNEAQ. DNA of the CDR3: TGTGCCAGCAGCCTTACAGGGTTCCAAGAGCAGTACTTC. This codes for CASSLTGFQEQYF.

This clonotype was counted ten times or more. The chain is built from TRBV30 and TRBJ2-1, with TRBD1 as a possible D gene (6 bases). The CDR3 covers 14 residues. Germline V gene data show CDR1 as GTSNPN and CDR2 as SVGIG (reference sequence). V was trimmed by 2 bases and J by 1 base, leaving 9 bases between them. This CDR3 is CAWSRQGSYNEQFF. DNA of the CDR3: TGTGCCTGGAGTCGGCAGGGGTCCTACAATGAGCAGTTCTTC.

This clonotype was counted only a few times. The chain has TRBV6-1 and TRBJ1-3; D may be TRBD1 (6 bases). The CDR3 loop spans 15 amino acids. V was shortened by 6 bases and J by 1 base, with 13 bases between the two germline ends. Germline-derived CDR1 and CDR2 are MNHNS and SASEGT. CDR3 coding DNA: TGTGCCAGCAGGCGAACAGGGTTTTCTGGAAACACCATATATTTT. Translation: CASRRTGFSGNTIYF.

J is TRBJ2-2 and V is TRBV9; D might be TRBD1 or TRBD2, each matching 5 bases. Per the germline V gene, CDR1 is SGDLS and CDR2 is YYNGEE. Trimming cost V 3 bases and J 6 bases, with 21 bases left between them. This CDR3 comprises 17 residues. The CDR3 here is CASSASPGPPDPGELFF. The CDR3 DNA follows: TGTGCCAGCAGCGCATCACCGGGACCCCCGGACCCCGGGGAGCTGTTTTTT.

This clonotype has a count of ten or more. The CDR3 nucleotides read TGTGCCAGCAGCTTGACGGGTGAGCAGTTCTTC. Protein: CASSLTGEQFF. This chain joins TRBV12-3 or TRBV12-4 and TRBJ2-1; D is unresolved. V was trimmed by 6 bases and J by 9 bases, leaving 9 bases between them. CDR3 length: 11 residues.

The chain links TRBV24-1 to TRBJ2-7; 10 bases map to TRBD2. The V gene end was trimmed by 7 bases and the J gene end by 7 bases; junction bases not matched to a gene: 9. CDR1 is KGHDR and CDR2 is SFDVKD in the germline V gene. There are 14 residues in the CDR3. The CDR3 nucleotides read TGTGCCACCAGCGCAAGCGGGAGGGCGGAAGAGCAGTACTTC. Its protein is CATSASGRAEEQYF.

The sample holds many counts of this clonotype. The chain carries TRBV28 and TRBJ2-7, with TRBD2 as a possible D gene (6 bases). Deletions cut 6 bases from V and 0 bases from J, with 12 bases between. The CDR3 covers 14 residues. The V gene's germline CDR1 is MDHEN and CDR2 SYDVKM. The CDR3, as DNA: TGTGCCAGCAGGAGTAGCGGACGCTCCTACGAGCAGTACTTC. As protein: CASRSSGRSYEQYF.

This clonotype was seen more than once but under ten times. CDR3 in amino acids: CASSSFAGAGNTIYF. DNA for the CDR3: TGTGCCAGCAGTTCCTTCGCAGGGGCCGGAAACACCATATATTTT. The rearrangement uses TRBV12-3 or TRBV12-4 and TRBJ1-3; perhaps TRBD1 as D (6 bases). The ends were cut back, 4 bases at V and 4 bases at J, with 14 bases in the middle. This CDR3 spans 15 amino acids.

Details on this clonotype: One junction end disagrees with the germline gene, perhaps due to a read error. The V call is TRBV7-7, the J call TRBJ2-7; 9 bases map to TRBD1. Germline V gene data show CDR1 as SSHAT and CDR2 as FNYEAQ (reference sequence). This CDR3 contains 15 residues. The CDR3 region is CASSFAQGAIYEQYF. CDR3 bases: TGTGCTAGCAGCTTCGCACAGGGGGCTATCTACGAGCAGTACTTC.